These T cell receptor beta chains were read from a single sample in a study of cytomegalovirus exposure and HLA in healthy donors. Here immunoSEQ multiplex PCR was the method, and the copy in TCRdb shows in-frame clones only, minus some. The data hold 150,000 to 200,000 clones, with approximately 80% observed a single time. Input material: PBMCs. The receptors were sampled from a man aged 25-45 years in good health and CMV-seropositive. Each CDR3 is given with its conserved first and last residue. A D gene is named only where the DNA matches it firmly. Not every row has a clone size; where given, it reads once, few, many or a size class.

d_call: NA
j_call: TRBJ1-2
v_call: TRBV18
clone_size: NA
cdr3_nt: TGTGCCAGCTCACCGGACACGCTTAGGGGCTACACCTTC
cdr3_aa: CASSPDTLRGYTF

d_call: NA
j_call: TRBJ2-7
v_call: TRBV5-6
clone_size: few
cdr3_nt: TGTGCCAGCAGCTTGAAGGAGTACGAGCAGTACTTC
cdr3_aa: CASSLKEYEQYF

d_call: NA
j_call: TRBJ1-3
v_call: TRBV19
clone_size: NA
cdr3_nt: TGTGCCAGTAGTCCACAGGGATCGTCTGGAAACACCATATATTTT
cdr3_aa: CASSPQGSSGNTIYF

d_call: NA
j_call: TRBJ2-4
v_call: TRBV2
clone_size: NA
cdr3_nt: TGTGCCAGCAGTGATACTGCCAAAAACATTCAGTACTTC
cdr3_aa: CASSDTAKNIQYF

d_call: TRBD1
j_call: TRBJ1-1
v_call: TRBV10-1
clone_size: NA
cdr3_nt: TGCGCCAGCAGTGAGGAGGGGGCGAAAGCCTTCTTT
cdr3_aa: CASSEEGAKAFF

d_call: TRBD1
j_call: TRBJ1-1
v_call: TRBV5-1
clone_size: NA
cdr3_nt: TGCGCCAGCAGCCCCGCCGGGACAGGGGTGATGAACACTGAAGCTTTCTTT
cdr3_aa: CASSPAGTGVMNTEAFF

d_call: TRBD2
j_call: TRBJ2-7
v_call: TRBV4-2
clone_size: NA
cdr3_nt: TGTGCCAGCAGCCAAGTTGGGGCCGGGGGGGAGACCTACGAGCAGTACTTC
cdr3_aa: CASSQVGAGGETYEQYF

d_call: TRBD1
j_call: TRBJ2-3
v_call: TRBV19
clone_size: many
cdr3_nt: TGTGCCAGTAGTTTGGGACAGGGGGCGCGGGGCACAGATACGCAGTATTTT
cdr3_aa: CASSLGQGARGTDTQYF

d_call: NA
j_call: TRBJ2-5
v_call: TRBV25-1
clone_size: once
cdr3_nt: TGTGCCAGCAGGGACACATTAAGGCTGGGAGAGACCCAGTACTTC
cdr3_aa: CASRDTLRLGETQYF

d_call: NA
j_call: TRBJ2-1
v_call: TRBV7-6
clone_size: NA
cdr3_nt: TGTGCCAGCAGCTTAGCTCTTCCTAGCCTGTACTACAATGAGCAGTTCTTC
cdr3_aa: CASSLALPSLYYNEQFF

d_call: TRBD2
j_call: TRBJ2-3
v_call: TRBV7-6
clone_size: NA
cdr3_nt: TGTGCCAGCAGCTTGGGACTAGCGGGGGGTACAGATACGCAGTATTTT
cdr3_aa: CASSLGLAGGTDTQYF

d_call: NA
j_call: TRBJ2-1
v_call: TRBV6-1
clone_size: NA
cdr3_nt: TGTGCCAGCACTCTGGGACTTCAAAATGGTGAGCAGTTCTTC
cdr3_aa: CASTLGLQNGEQFF

d_call: NA
j_call: TRBJ2-3
v_call: TRBV10-3
clone_size: once
cdr3_nt: TGTGCCATCAGTGGTTACAATGACCCTTCCACAGATATGCAGTATTTT
cdr3_aa: CAISGYNDPSTDMQYF

d_call: NA
j_call: TRBJ1-2
v_call: TRBV5-6
clone_size: NA
cdr3_nt: TGTGCCAGCAGCCAAGGGAGGAACTATGGCTACACCTTC
cdr3_aa: CASSQGRNYGYTF

d_call: TRBD1
j_call: TRBJ1-2
v_call: TRBV6-4
clone_size: NA
cdr3_nt: TGTGCCAGCAGTCTTAATTCGGGGACAGGGGGCGAGGATGGCTACACCTTC
cdr3_aa: CASSLNSGTGGEDGYTF

d_call: NA
j_call: TRBJ2-5
v_call: TRBV11-3
clone_size: NA
cdr3_nt: TGTGCCAGCAGCTTAGGGGGGGGGCAGGAGACCCAGTACTTC
cdr3_aa: CASSLGGGQETQYF

d_call: NA
j_call: TRBJ1-1
v_call: TRBV11-3
clone_size: NA
cdr3_nt: TGTGCCAGCAGCTTAGGCAGGGTAGGCACTGAAGCTTTCTTT
cdr3_aa: CASSLGRVGTEAFF

d_call: TRBD1
j_call: TRBJ1-1
v_call: TRBV19
clone_size: NA
cdr3_nt: TGTGCCAGTAGTCCACAGGGGAGCAGCACTGAAGCTTTCTTT
cdr3_aa: CASSPQGSSTEAFF

d_call: TRBD2
j_call: TRBJ2-7
v_call: TRBV28
clone_size: NA
cdr3_nt: TGTGCCAGCAGGGGGACTAGCGGGGCTTACGAGCAGTACTTC
cdr3_aa: CASRGTSGAYEQYF

d_call: NA
j_call: TRBJ1-2
v_call: TRBV7-8
clone_size: few
cdr3_nt: TGTGCCAGCAGCTTGTCGTCAGGGGACGGCTACACCTTC
cdr3_aa: CASSLSSGDGYTF

d_call: NA
j_call: TRBJ1-5
v_call: TRBV6-5
clone_size: NA
cdr3_nt: TGTGCCAGCAGTTACCGGGAGGTCGGTAGCAATCAGCCCCAGCATTTT
cdr3_aa: CASSYREVGSNQPQHF

d_call: TRBD1
j_call: TRBJ1-1
v_call: TRBV18
clone_size: NA
cdr3_nt: TGTGCCAGCTCACCAATATCTGGACAGGGAATACCTGAAGCTTTCTTT
cdr3_aa: CASSPISGQGIPEAFF

d_call: TRBD2
j_call: TRBJ2-5
v_call: TRBV6-1
clone_size: NA
cdr3_nt: TGTGCCAAGTTCGGCGGGACTAGCGAGTTGGAGACCCAGTACTTC
cdr3_aa: CAKFGGTSELETQYF

d_call: TRBD1
j_call: TRBJ1-4
v_call: TRBV7-2
clone_size: NA
cdr3_nt: TGTGCCAGCAGCTTAGATCTTTTACAGGGGGAGGGTGAAAAACTGTTTTTT
cdr3_aa: CASSLDLLQGEGEKLFF

d_call: TRBD1
j_call: TRBJ1-4
v_call: TRBV5-1
clone_size: NA
cdr3_nt: TGCGCCAGCAGCTTGGGGGACAGGGGAAGTGAAAAACTGTTTTTT
cdr3_aa: CASSLGDRGSEKLFF

d_call: TRBD1
j_call: TRBJ2-5
v_call: TRBV5-1
clone_size: NA
cdr3_nt: TGCGCCAGCAGCTTGGGGATAAGACAGGGGGCTTGGGAGACCCAGTACTTC
cdr3_aa: CASSLGIRQGAWETQYF

d_call: NA
j_call: TRBJ2-1
v_call: TRBV5-1
clone_size: NA
cdr3_nt: TGCGCCAGCAGCTTTGATAGGCGGGCGCCTGAGCAGTTCTTC
cdr3_aa: CASSFDRRAPEQFF

d_call: TRBD1
j_call: TRBJ1-5
v_call: TRBV27
clone_size: once
cdr3_nt: TGTGCCAGCAGCCCGGGACAGGGGAATCAGCCCCAGCATTTT
cdr3_aa: CASSPGQGNQPQHF

d_call: NA
j_call: TRBJ2-5
v_call: TRBV5-4
clone_size: NA
cdr3_nt: TGTGCCAGCAGCTTCAAAGAGACCCAGTACTTC
cdr3_aa: CASSFKETQYF

d_call: NA
j_call: TRBJ2-2
v_call: TRBV10-1
clone_size: NA
cdr3_nt: TGCGCCAGCAGGAACGCAGGGTCCTCCGGGGAGCTGTTTTTT
cdr3_aa: CASRNAGSSGELFF

d_call: NA
j_call: TRBJ2-3
v_call: TRBV30
clone_size: once
cdr3_nt: TGTGCCTGGAGACTCTCCCATAGCGGCTTTAGCACAGATACGCAGTATTTT
cdr3_aa: CAWRLSHSGFSTDTQYF

d_call: NA
j_call: TRBJ1-1
v_call: TRBV5-1
clone_size: few
cdr3_nt: TGCGCCAGCAGCGGGAGGGATGAAGCTTTCTTT
cdr3_aa: CASSGRDEAFF

d_call: NA
j_call: TRBJ2-7
v_call: TRBV2
clone_size: NA
cdr3_nt: TGTGCCAGCAGTGAGCGGGACTACGAGCAGTACTTC
cdr3_aa: CASSERDYEQYF

d_call: TRBD1
j_call: TRBJ2-7
v_call: TRBV27
clone_size: NA
cdr3_nt: TGTGCCAGCAGTTCGCAACTGGGACAGGGCGGCTACGAGCAGTACTTC
cdr3_aa: CASSSQLGQGGYEQYF

d_call: TRBD1
j_call: TRBJ2-1
v_call: TRBV5-1
clone_size: NA
cdr3_nt: TGCGCCAGCAGCTCTGGACAGGGCTCCTACAATGAGCAGTTCTTC
cdr3_aa: CASSSGQGSYNEQFF

d_call: TRBD1
j_call: TRBJ2-7
v_call: TRBV29-1
clone_size: few
cdr3_nt: TGCAGCGTTGATATTTACGGGACAGGGTCCTACGAGCAGTACTTC
cdr3_aa: CSVDIYGTGSYEQYF

d_call: NA
j_call: TRBJ2-7
v_call: TRBV4-3
clone_size: NA
cdr3_nt: TGCGCCAGCAGCCAGTCCCAGGGCACTACCTACGAGCAGTACTTC
cdr3_aa: CASSQSQGTTYEQYF

d_call: NA
j_call: TRBJ2-3
v_call: TRBV30
clone_size: NA
cdr3_nt: TGTGCCTGGAGCGGGCGGGTTTGCACAGATACGCAGTATTTT
cdr3_aa: CAWSGRVCTDTQYF

d_call: NA
j_call: TRBJ1-1
v_call: TRBV4-2
clone_size: NA
cdr3_nt: TGTGCCAGCAGCTTTTCAGGAAACACTGAAGCTTTCTTT
cdr3_aa: CASSFSGNTEAFF

d_call: NA
j_call: TRBJ1-4
v_call: TRBV7-2
clone_size: NA
cdr3_nt: TGTGCCAGCAGTCCTACAGCACCAACTAATGAAAAACTGTTTTTT
cdr3_aa: CASSPTAPTNEKLFF

d_call: TRBD2
j_call: TRBJ2-1
v_call: TRBV7-9
clone_size: NA
cdr3_nt: TGTTCCAGCAGCCTCGCCGGGACTAGCGGGAGTTACAATGAGCAGTTCTTC
cdr3_aa: CSSSLAGTSGSYNEQFF

d_call: TRBD1
j_call: TRBJ2-5
v_call: TRBV9
clone_size: NA
cdr3_nt: TGTGCCAGCAGCCCACGGGACAGAAAAACAGAGACCCAGTACTTC
cdr3_aa: CASSPRDRKTETQYF

d_call: TRBD2
j_call: TRBJ2-1
v_call: TRBV12-5
clone_size: NA
cdr3_nt: TGTGCTAGTGGCCGTAGCGGGGGGCTTGACAATGAGCAGTTCTTC
cdr3_aa: CASGRSGGLDNEQFF

d_call: NA
j_call: TRBJ2-3
v_call: TRBV5-6
clone_size: few
cdr3_nt: TGTGCCAGCAGCTTAGCAGGGGCAGATACGCAGTATTTT
cdr3_aa: CASSLAGADTQYF

d_call: NA
j_call: TRBJ1-6
v_call: TRBV10-3
clone_size: once
cdr3_nt: TGTGCCATCAGTGGCGGGGGTAATTCACCCCTCCACTTT
cdr3_aa: CAISGGGNSPLHF

d_call: TRBD2
j_call: TRBJ2-5
v_call: TRBV30
clone_size: NA
cdr3_nt: TGTGCCTGGAGTCGTGGCGGGAGGGTAGAGACCCAGTACTTC
cdr3_aa: CAWSRGGRVETQYF

d_call: TRBD2
j_call: TRBJ2-1
v_call: TRBV30
clone_size: NA
cdr3_nt: TGTGCCTGGACAACTAGCGGGAGTAGCCTCGGTGAGCAGTTCTTC
cdr3_aa: CAWTTSGSSLGEQFF

d_call: NA
j_call: TRBJ2-7
v_call: TRBV7-8
clone_size: NA
cdr3_nt: TGTGCCAGCAGCCCCGACAGGGACTTAGGAGAGCAGTACTTC
cdr3_aa: CASSPDRDLGEQYF

d_call: TRBD1
j_call: TRBJ1-2
v_call: TRBV30
clone_size: NA
cdr3_nt: TGTGCCTGGACTCCCCTCCGGGACAGGGGGACTGGCTACACCTTC
cdr3_aa: CAWTPLRDRGTGYTF

d_call: NA
j_call: TRBJ2-7
v_call: TRBV7-2
clone_size: once
cdr3_nt: TGTGCCAGCAGCTTAGTGAGACAGAGTTCCTACGAGCAGTACTTC
cdr3_aa: CASSLVRQSSYEQYF